This T cell receptor (beta chain) was recovered during a study of T cell responses to AZD1222 COVID-19 vaccine. Study information: Researchers grouped second doses given at about 4 or about 12 weeks into one pool. Study outcomes and limitations: The reported proportion of spike-specific TCRs targeting unmutated variant regions was nearly half.

With regard to this clone: Antigen specificity is unknown.

Only in-frame clones appear in the TCRdb table, and some are missing; sequencing was by immunoSEQ multiplex PCR. Among roughly 170,000 clones listed, less than 95% were seen once. The clonotype was recovered from an adult in good health. This material consisted of peripheral blood, taken on day 0 of AZD1222 vaccination.

CDR3 sequence (DNA): TGTGCCAGCAGTTTCTCGGGGAACGATGGCTACACCTTC. Residues: CASSFSGNDGYTF. This chain joins TRBV27 and TRBJ1-2; the D is unclear. The V gene's germline CDR1 is MNHEY and CDR2 SMNVEV (reference sequence). V was pared by 3 bases and J by 6 bases, with 11 bases between. The CDR3 covers 13 residues.